Listed below are T cell receptor beta chains from one sample, sequenced in a study of shared clonotypes between healthy human individuals. Profiled with immunoSEQ multiplex PCR; TCRdb holds only in-frame clones, not every one. The table shows fewer than 1.8 million clones, with roughly 98.5% occurring only once. The material sequenced was naive CD4+ T cells sorted from blood. The receptors come from a man younger than 40 in good health. Both conserved end residues are part of each CDR3. The D gene is left open where the match is weak. Some rows mark clone size as missing; the rest say once, few, many or name a class of expanded clone.

j_call d_call clone_size v_call cdr3_nt cdr3_aa
TRBJ2-1 - - TRBV6-5 TGTGCCAGCAGACCGGGACTGACCTACAATGAGCAGTTCTTC CASRPGLTYNEQFF
TRBJ1-2 TRBD1 - TRBV5-1 TGCGCCAGCAGCACGACAGGGGGTAACTATGGCTACACCTTC CASSTTGGNYGYTF
TRBJ2-3 - - TRBV5-1 TGCGCCAGCAGTTTGGAAACTAGAGTTCCCACAGATACGCAGTATTTT CASSLETRVPTDTQYF
TRBJ1-2 - - TRBV5-5 TGTGCCAGCAGCTCCCGCTCCGGGACGGATTACTATGGCTACACCTTC CASSSRSGTDYYGYTF
TRBJ2-1 TRBD2 - TRBV7-2 TGTGCCAGCAGCCGGACTAGCGGGAGAGATAATGAGCAGTTCTTC CASSRTSGRDNEQFF
TRBJ2-7 TRBD2 - TRBV5-1 TGCGCCAGCAGCTTAACGGGACTAGCGGGAGGGCCTAACGAGCAGTACTTC CASSLTGLAGGPNEQYF
TRBJ1-5 TRBD1 - TRBV7-9 TGTGCCAGCAGCCCGAGGGGGCTTAACAATCAGCCCCAGCATTTT CASSPRGLNNQPQHF
TRBJ1-2 TRBD1 - TRBV4-1 TGCGCCAGCAGCCATAGACAGGGAGCTAACTATGGCTACACCTTC CASSHRQGANYGYTF
TRBJ2-7 - - TRBV28 TGTGCCAGTGGGTTTTATGAATATCGGGGGCACTACGAGCAGTACTTC CASGFYEYRGHYEQYF
TRBJ1-5 - - TRBV10-3 TGTGCCAGCCGACAGGACGGCAATCAGCCCCAGCATTTT CASRQDGNQPQHF
TRBJ2-7 TRBD2 once TRBV5-1 TGCGCCAGCAGCTTGGCTGCGGGAGGCCCGGAGGAGCAGTACTTC CASSLAAGGPEEQYF
TRBJ2-3 - - TRBV10-1 TGCGCCAGCAGTGGACTAGTCACAGATACGCAGTATTTT CASSGLVTDTQYF
TRBJ2-1 - - TRBV9 TGTGCCAGCAGCGTAGAGGGCGATGAGCAGTTCTTC CASSVEGDEQFF
TRBJ2-2 - - TRBV6-5 TGTGCCAGCCTAAGGCGGACGAACACCGGGGAGCTGTTTTTT CASLRRTNTGELFF
TRBJ2-1 - - TRBV4-3 TGCGCCAGCAGCCAAGCACTCTCAAATGAGCAGTTCTTC CASSQALSNEQFF
TRBJ2-5 TRBD1 - TRBV6-5 TGTGCCAGTAACGGACAGGGGGCGCGGGAGACCCAGTACTTC CASNGQGARETQYF
TRBJ2-7 - - TRBV30 TGTGCCTGGAGGTTTTCGGCGTGGGAGCAGTACTTC CAWRFSAWEQYF
TRBJ1-5 - - TRBV2 TGTGCCAGCAGCGTGGACATCCGTCAGCCCCAGCATTTT CASSVDIRQPQHF
TRBJ2-3 TRBD2 - TRBV5-4 TGTGCCAGCAGCCATGAATTAGCGGGAGGGCCAAGTACGCAGTATTTT CASSHELAGGPSTQYF
TRBJ2-5 - - TRBV5-1 TGCGCCAGCAGCCCGACGATTGGCCGGGCCGAGGAGACCCAGTACTTC CASSPTIGRAEETQYF
TRBJ2-5 TRBD2 - TRBV6-6 TGTGCCAGCAGTACATCCGGGAGGTGGGAGACCCAGTACTTC CASSTSGRWETQYF
TRBJ2-5 TRBD2 - TRBV7-8 TGTGCCAGCAGCCCGGTGTGGGGGACTAGCGGGACACAAGAGACCCAGTACTTC CASSPVWGTSGTQETQYF
TRBJ1-2 TRBD1 - TRBV7-2 TGTGCCAGCAGCTTAGGGTACAGGGGGTTCTATGGCTACACCTTC CASSLGYRGFYGYTF
TRBJ1-2 - - TRBV2 TGTGCCAGCAGTGGCAGGGCAACTAACTATGGCTACACCTTC CASSGRATNYGYTF
TRBJ2-1 - - TRBV15 TGTGCCACCAGCAGAGATAGTGGTGAGCAGTTCTTC CATSRDSGEQFF
TRBJ2-1 TRBD2 - TRBV7-3 TGTGCCAGCAGCCCGGGACTAGCGGGAGGGATTGAGCAGTTCTTC CASSPGLAGGIEQFF
TRBJ1-1 - - TRBV5-4 TGTGCCAGCAGCTGGGGTATGGACACTGAAGCTTTCTTT CASSWGMDTEAFF
TRBJ2-5 TRBD2 - TRBV11-3 TGTGCCAGCAGCCAAGGGACTAGCGGGGGGTACCAAGAGACCCAGTACTTC CASSQGTSGGYQETQYF
TRBJ1-1 - - TRBV5-1 TGCGCCAGCAGCTTGGGCTGGACTGAAGCTTTCTTT CASSLGWTEAFF
TRBJ2-5 TRBD1 - TRBV7-7 TGTGCTAGCGGCGACAGGGGTCCAGAGACCCAGTACTTC CASGDRGPETQYF
TRBJ2-7 - - TRBV28 TGTGCCAGCACCCCCCCCGGACTCTTCCACTACGAGCAGTACTTC CASTPPGLFHYEQYF
TRBJ2-1 - - TRBV11-3 TGTGCCAGCAGCTTTGTGGGAGCTAGTCGGGATGAGCAGTTCTTC CASSFVGASRDEQFF
TRBJ1-1 - - TRBV6-5 TGTGCCAGCAGTCGGGGCAATCCCAACACTGAAGCTTTCTTT CASSRGNPNTEAFF
TRBJ2-7 - - TRBV5-1 TGCGCCAGCAGCCCCCCGGGTGACGAGCAGTACTTC CASSPPGDEQYF
TRBJ2-7 TRBD1 - TRBV4-1 TGCGCCAGCAGCATACGGACAGGGGTCGGCGAGCAGTACTTC CASSIRTGVGEQYF
TRBJ1-2 - - TRBV28 TGTGCCGGCAGCACCGGAGGGCAGGGAATCTATGGCTACACCTTC CAGSTGGQGIYGYTF
TRBJ1-1 - - TRBV6-1 TGTGCCACTTTCTCGACAGGCTTCACTGAAGCTTTCTTT CATFSTGFTEAFF
TRBJ2-3 TRBD1 - TRBV29-1 TGCAGCTTCACAGGGGGCGCGGGAACGACAGATACGCAGTATTTT CSFTGGAGTTDTQYF
TRBJ2-1 - - TRBV9 TGTGCCAGCAGCGTAGCTGGAGCAGGAGCCAATGAGCAGTTCTTC CASSVAGAGANEQFF
TRBJ2-3 TRBD2 - TRBV5-4 TGTGCCAGCAGCCTAGCGGGAGCCGGCACAGATACGCAGTATTTT CASSLAGAGTDTQYF
TRBJ2-7 - - TRBV28 TGTGCCAGTGCCACGGCAGGGCCCTACGAGCAGTACTTC CASATAGPYEQYF
TRBJ2-7 - - TRBV27 TGTGCCAGCAGTTTAGTGCAGGGAAGCTCCTACGAGCAGTACTTC CASSLVQGSSYEQYF
TRBJ2-5 - - TRBV7-9 TGTGCCAGCAGCTTAGGTTGGGTTGGCGAGACCCAGTACTTC CASSLGWVGETQYF
TRBJ2-1 TRBD2 - TRBV29-1 TGCAGCGGAAGACTAGCGGGAGGCCCTCCAGTAAATGAGCAGTTCTTC CSGRLAGGPPVNEQFF
TRBJ1-4 TRBD1 - TRBV4-2 TGTGCCAGCAGCCTTGGACAGGGGGGGACCTGGGATACTAATGAAAAACTGTTTTTT CASSLGQGGTWDTNEKLFF
TRBJ2-7 - - TRBV7-2 TGTGCCAGCAGCTTAGGTCAACGAGCGACCTACGAGCAGTACTTC CASSLGQRATYEQYF
TRBJ2-1 TRBD2 once TRBV5-1 TGCGCCAGCAGCCTGGTAAGCGGGAGCTCCTACAATGAGCAGTTCTTC CASSLVSGSSYNEQFF
TRBJ2-1 - - TRBV18 TGTGCCAGCTCACCACTAACAGCCGGAAACAATGAGCAGTTCTTC CASSPLTAGNNEQFF
TRBJ2-1 - once TRBV18 TGTGCCAGCTCACCTGAATTCCCCCGCGAAGAAGATGAGCAGTTCTTC CASSPEFPREEDEQFF
TRBJ2-2 - - TRBV5-5 TGTGCCAGCAGCCATCAACAGGGGAACACCGGGGAGCTGTTTTTT CASSHQQGNTGELFF
TRBJ2-7 - - TRBV11-2 TGTGCCAGCAGCTTTACCCCAGACTCCTACGAGCAGTACTTC CASSFTPDSYEQYF
TRBJ2-2 - - TRBV18 TGTGCCAGCTCATCCACTCGTGGGGAGCTGTTTTTT CASSSTRGELFF